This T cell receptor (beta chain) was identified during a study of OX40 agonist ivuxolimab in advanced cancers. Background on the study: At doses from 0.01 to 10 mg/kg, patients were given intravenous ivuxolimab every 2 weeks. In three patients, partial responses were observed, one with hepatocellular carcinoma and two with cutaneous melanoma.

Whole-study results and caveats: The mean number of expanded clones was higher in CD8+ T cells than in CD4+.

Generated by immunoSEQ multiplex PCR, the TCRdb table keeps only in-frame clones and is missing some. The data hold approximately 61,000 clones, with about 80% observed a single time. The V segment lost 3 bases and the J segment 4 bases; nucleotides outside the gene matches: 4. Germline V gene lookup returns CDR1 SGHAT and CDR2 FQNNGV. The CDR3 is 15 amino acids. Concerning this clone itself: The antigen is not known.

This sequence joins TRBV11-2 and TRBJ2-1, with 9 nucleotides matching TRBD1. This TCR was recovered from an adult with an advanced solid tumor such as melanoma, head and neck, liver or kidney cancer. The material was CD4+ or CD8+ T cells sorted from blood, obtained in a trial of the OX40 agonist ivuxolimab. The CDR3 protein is CASSFDGTGYNEQFF. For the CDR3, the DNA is TGTGCCAGCAGCTTCGACGGGACAGGGTACAATGAGCAGTTCTTC. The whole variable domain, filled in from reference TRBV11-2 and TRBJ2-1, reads EAGVAQSPRYKIIEKRQSVAFWCNPISGHATLYWYQQILGQGPKLLIQFQNNGVVDDSQLPKDRFSAERLKGVDSTLKIQPAKLEDSAVYLCASSFDGTGYNEQFFGPGTRLTVL.